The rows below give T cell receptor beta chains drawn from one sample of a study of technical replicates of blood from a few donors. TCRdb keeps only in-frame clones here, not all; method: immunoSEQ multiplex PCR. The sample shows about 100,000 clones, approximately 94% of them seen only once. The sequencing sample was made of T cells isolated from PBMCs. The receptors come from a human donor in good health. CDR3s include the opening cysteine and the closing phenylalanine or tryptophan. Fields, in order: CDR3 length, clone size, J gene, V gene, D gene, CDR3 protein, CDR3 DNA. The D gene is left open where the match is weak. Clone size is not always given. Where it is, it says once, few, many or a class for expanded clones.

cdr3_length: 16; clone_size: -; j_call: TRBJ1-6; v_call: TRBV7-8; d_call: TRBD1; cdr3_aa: CASSRDRVNYNSPLHF; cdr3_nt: TGTGCCAGCTCCCGGGACAGGGTTAATTATAATTCACCCCTCCACTTT
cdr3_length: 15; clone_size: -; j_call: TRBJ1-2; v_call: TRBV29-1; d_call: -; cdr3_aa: CSVLGGGRIEYGYTF; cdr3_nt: TGCAGCGTTCTCGGGGGGGGGAGGATTGAATATGGCTACACCTTC
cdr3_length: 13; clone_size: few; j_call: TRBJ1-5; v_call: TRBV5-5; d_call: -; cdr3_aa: CASSLEEALKQHF; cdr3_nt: TGTGCCAGCAGCTTGGAGGAGGCCCTGAAACAGCATTTT
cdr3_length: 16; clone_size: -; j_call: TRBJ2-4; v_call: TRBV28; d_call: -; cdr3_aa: CASSSLPSNTKNIQYF; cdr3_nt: TGTGCCAGCAGTTCCCTTCCCTCAAACACGAAAAACATTCAGTACTTC
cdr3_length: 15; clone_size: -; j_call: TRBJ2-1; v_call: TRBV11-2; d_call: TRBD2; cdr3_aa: CASSSLAGVSNEQFF; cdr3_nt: TGTGCCAGCAGCTCACTAGCGGGAGTTTCCAATGAGCAGTTCTTC
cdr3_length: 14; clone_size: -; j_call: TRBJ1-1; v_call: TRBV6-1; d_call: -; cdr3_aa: CASSEAALNTEAFF; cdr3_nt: TGTGCCAGCAGTGAAGCAGCCTTAAACACTGAAGCTTTCTTT
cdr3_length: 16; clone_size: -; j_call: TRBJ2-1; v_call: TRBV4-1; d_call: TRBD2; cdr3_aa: CASSPSGLADDNEQFF; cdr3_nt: TGCGCCAGCAGCCCTTCGGGACTAGCGGATGACAATGAGCAGTTCTTC
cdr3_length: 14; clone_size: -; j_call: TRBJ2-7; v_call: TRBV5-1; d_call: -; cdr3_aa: CASSFSPELYEQYF; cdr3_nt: TGCGCCAGCAGCTTCTCCCCGGAGCTCTACGAGCAGTACTTC
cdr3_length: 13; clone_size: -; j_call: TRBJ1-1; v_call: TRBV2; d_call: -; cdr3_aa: CASSNGQNTEAFF; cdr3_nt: TGTGCCAGCAGCAACGGACAGAACACTGAAGCTTTCTTT
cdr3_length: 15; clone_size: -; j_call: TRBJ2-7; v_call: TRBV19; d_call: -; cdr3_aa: CASSIDPDTFYEQYF; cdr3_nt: TGTGCCAGTAGTATAGATCCTGACACATTCTACGAGCAGTACTTC
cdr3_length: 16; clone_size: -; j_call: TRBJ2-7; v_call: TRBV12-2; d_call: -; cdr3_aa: CASRLVQGQNSYEQYF; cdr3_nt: TGTGCAAGTCGCTTAGTCCAGGGACAGAACTCCTACGAGCAGTACTTC